This T cell receptor (beta chain) was identified in a study of cytomegalovirus exposure and HLA in healthy donors (TCRdb year 2017). A note on the overall study: An earlier analysis of a few hundred of the donors reported around 280 Gb of sequence data and approximately 120 million unique TCR beta sequences obtained from some 200 million T cells. Among some 410 genotyped donors of the cohort, an average of about 240,000 unique TCR beta nucleotide sequences were sequenced per donor, roughly a sixth of them non-productive. Because of strong linkage in the cohort, roughly 5 DR-DQ haplotypes were treated as single units for association and clustering. An earlier analysis of 587 of the donors used high-throughput TCR beta sequencing to judge whether each TCR beta V gene segment behaved as functional or pseudogenic. Every repertoire in the discovery cohort had been generated on one and the same sequencing platform. In the later analysis, no new phenotypic data were used to find candidate immune exposures; instead, reliance was placed on TCR beta sequences and their occurrence across donors. High-throughput TCR immunosequencing, statistical association of individual TCRs with disease status, and machine learning were combined to predict cytomegalovirus infection status. HLA typing covered class I and class II loci at four-digit resolution. In a later analysis, previously published TCR beta repertoires from about 670 donors were re-analyzed and high-resolution HLA genotyping was added so that TCR occurrence patterns could be studied. Typing coverage differed by locus: A, B, C, DRB1 and DQB1 were typed in about 620-630 donors, DQA1 in about 500, DPA1 in approximately 610, and DPB1 in roughly 450. The genetic ancestry cluster associated with self-reported Caucasian donors included roughly four fifths of the roughly 400 genotyped donors. Donor age, sex, ethnicity and CMV serostatus were collected together with the repertoire data. The study profiled the T cell repertoires of some 610 subjects by immunosequencing and related them to cytomegalovirus serostatus. Along with the approximately 600-subject first cohort, a separate validation cohort of around 110 different subjects was used. The study was designed to test whether signatures of past pathogen exposure could be identified by cataloging public T cell receptors. A later genetic analysis took genome-wide SNP genotypes for about 55% of the roughly 700 donors and used that subset as a discovery cohort. Around 320 gigabases of sequencing data and tens of millions of unique TCR sequences were included in an early release covering 500 to 750 HLA-typed donors.

From its cysteine to its phenylalanine, the CDR3 spans 16 amino acids. This entry keeps only the CDR3 DNA: 48 bases, framed from base 1. The germline V gene (reference sequence) sets CDR1 to MNHNY and CDR2 to SVGAGI. Between the V and J ends, shortened by 8 bases and 1 base respectively, the junction contains 20 bases. Preparation of the library involved the immunoSEQ multiplex PCR assay. For the multiplex PCR, a mixture combining 60 forward primers for TCR Vbeta segments and 13 reverse primers for TCR Jbeta segments was used. The CDR3 region of rearranged TCR beta genes was amplified from genomic DNA with a multiplex PCR assay. The amplified TCR beta libraries were sequenced on the Illumina HiSeq System as 87-base-pair reads. Per the source publication's procedure: A later analysis counted tens of millions of unique TCR beta chains across the 666 repertoires, and 9 million to 14 million of these chains were shared by at least two donors. Raw reads were error-corrected and collapsed into unique sequences by a nearest-neighbor algorithm in which closely related sequences were merged to remove PCR and sequencing errors. V, D and J gene segments were assigned by aligning CDR3 sequences to IMGT reference sequences. For a sequence to be retained, a match of at least six nucleotides was required to both a V gene segment and a J gene segment. Rearrangements were called productive when the CDR3 lacked stop codons and stayed in frame with V and J; all others were non-productive. Following IMGT convention, CDR3 was defined as the stretch from the second conserved V-encoded cysteine to the conserved J-encoded phenylalanine. In an earlier analysis of approximately 500 of the donors, sequences lacking an unambiguous match to a single V gene segment were excluded. In an earlier analysis of a few hundred of the donors, V segments were called functional above 56.7% productive rearrangements and were called segregating when the between-donor standard deviation exceeded 5%. A statistical classification framework was built for diagnosing cytomegalovirus status from the catalog of TCR beta chain sequences. V and J gene assignment, in a later analysis, came from comparing TCR nucleotide sequences with IMGT/GENE-DB human TR gene sequences. Using the TCRdist pipeline, a later analysis assigned CDR3 sequences along with most-parsimonious VDJ recombination scenarios. A later analysis defined each TCR beta chain by its CDR3 amino acid sequence plus V-gene family, and excluded reads lacking a unique V-gene family. In a later analysis, several hundred highly shared, low-generation-probability nucleotide sequences were removed to address suspected cross-contamination and a sequencing artifact. In a later analysis, a clonal expansion index for each public chain was calculated from normalized within-repertoire ranks of inferred template counts. In a later analysis, generation probabilities were computed using a VDJ recombination model fitted to out-of-frame rearrangements, and the results were checked against IGoR. In a later analysis, hypergeometric tests were used to score TCR-TCR, TCR-HLA and TCR-CMV co-occurrence, with a repertoire-size bias correction applied to TCR pairs. In a later analysis, false discovery rates were estimated by permuting HLA or CMV assignments 20 times. In a later analysis, co-occurring TCRs were grouped using DBSCAN, and TCRdist sequence similarity was added for clustering within HLA-allele-positive subsets. Repertoires with fewer than 30,000 or more than 120,000 public chains were left out of co-occurrence clustering, as were five repertoires with anomalous nucleotide sharing. Drawn from immuneACCESS, this table holds only the in-frame rearrangements with V and J called that TCRdb kept. Clones are partly lost; checked studies trace under half to an unresolved V gene and leave the rest unexplained. The DNA was the basis for D and trimming; V, J and clone size are from that table. In this sample the table shows around 120,000 clones, more than 65% of which occur a single time. About 1.8% of the sample belongs to the ten largest clones.

The investigation overall reported the following: The only immune exposure information available for the cohort was CMV serostatus. Compared with the roughly 600-donor mean, donors in an Asian-associated ancestry cluster had fewer N-insertions in productive TCRs, according to a later genetic analysis. A later analysis found that TCR association rates varied across HLA loci, with DRB1 alleles showing the most associated TCRs and HLA-C alleles the fewest. The study gave a list of more than 150 TCR beta chains associated with cytomegalovirus. In both the original and validation cohorts, the classifier was reported to diagnose cytomegalovirus status with high specificity and sensitivity. Over 15 rarely observed V segments, including chromosome 9 orphons, were excluded from the earlier analysis of approximately 600 of the donors because counts were too low. A later analysis found that most CMV-associated TCR beta chains appeared HLA-restricted, with HLA associations seemingly driven largely by CMV exposure. Compared with equally common non-associated chains, HLA-associated TCR beta chains in a later analysis were more clonally expanded and had lower generation probabilities. A few of the identified cytomegalovirus-associated TCR beta chains were confirmed in vitro to be specific for cytomegalovirus antigens. An earlier analysis of approximately 570 of the donors showed that most TCR beta V segments appeared in productive rearrangements either about 87% or about 30% of the time, which broadly matched IMGT annotations. A further reported finding was that TCR beta sequences accurately predicted the HLA-A and HLA-B alleles for most subjects in the first cohort. Some IMGT-functional V segments, including TRBV6-2 and TRBV6-3, could not be distinguished by the 87-base-pair reads and were therefore excluded. While some public TCRs were present in many individuals, most TCR sequences turned up only very rarely across donors. Because some donors lacked HLA typing at each locus, the association tests relied only on the typed subset. At a false discovery rate of 0.05, a later analysis linked 16,000 or so TCR beta sequences to specific HLA alleles. The sequencing pipeline was judged likely to have produced a cluster of highly shared sequence variants as a technical artifact. In a later analysis, several top co-occurrence clusters were reported to appear linked to parvovirus B19, influenza, CMV and Epstein-Barr virus. The authors suggested that the approach could potentially be extended to other disease states and immunological phenotypes. V-gene and J-gene trimming of TCR beta chains was associated with a missense DCLRE1C variant in a later genetic analysis, and the association was replicated in an independent cohort. Only TCR beta chains were sequenced in this cohort, and the absence of alpha or paired-chain data limited detectable features. Assigning TCR associations to individual alleles was difficult when HLA alleles, especially DR and DQ, strongly co-occurred. Linkage disequilibrium might explain the correlated functional status among segregating V segments, but an unknown experimental factor could not be ruled out. Presence/absence analyses assumed roughly uniform sequencing depth across donors, an assumption that may not hold.

The cohort was made up of approximately 670 healthy bone marrow donors. At the time of sampling, every cohort member was nominally healthy, though immune exposures that went unrecorded were likely present. The donor tested CMV seronegative and was one of the 352 seronegative cohort members. A peripheral blood sample was collected from each donor, and TCR beta sequencing was performed on peripheral blood mononuclear cells. The Qiagen DNeasy Blood Extraction Kit was used to extract genomic DNA from the blood cell samples. Note on this clone: Its binding antigen is unknown. No clone much larger than this one lies a single base away; base qualities are absent.

Sequencing input: PBMCs. The chain uses TRBV6-6 and TRBJ1-1, and the D gene may be TRBD1, 5 bases matching. The sequence was collected from a man aged 18 to 30 in good health and CMV-seronegative. This receptor has the CDR3 CASCYGAGYPNTEAFF. At the DNA level, the sequence is TGTGCCAGCTGCTATGGGGCAGGATACCCGAACACTGAAGCTTTCTTT.